This TCR beta chain was captured by sequencing in a study of OX40 agonist ivuxolimab in advanced cancers. The V gene end was trimmed by 0 bases and the J gene end by 4 bases; junction bases not matched to a gene: 9. CDR3 length equals 16 residues. Looked up from germline, CDR1 is SGHRS and CDR2 is YFSETQ. Sequencing used immunoSEQ multiplex PCR; TCRdb keeps in-frame clones, though not all of them. The sample contains nearly 50,000 clones, 80% to 90% of which appear only once. The chain employs TRBV5-1 and TRBJ2-7; 8 bases fit TRBD2. The specimen comprised CD4+ or CD8+ T cells sorted from blood, sampled in a trial of the OX40 agonist ivuxolimab. The TCR sequence derives from an adult with an advanced solid tumor such as melanoma, head and neck, liver or kidney cancer. The CDR3 nucleotides are TGCGCCAGCAGCTTGGAGGGTGCGGGACTAGGATACGAGCAGTACTTC. It translates to CASSLEGAGLGYEQYF.